The present entry profiles one T cell receptor beta chain with its context. Clones were sequenced by immunoSEQ multiplex PCR, and TCRdb holds only the in-frame ones, with some missing. Altogether over 55,000 clones are present, around 83% being singletons, with the ten largest covering around 0.78%. This sample is drawn from a study of OX40 agonist ivuxolimab in advanced cancers. Patients who had autoimmune disease history or got systemic immunosuppression were left out. CDR1 MNHNS and CDR2 SASEGT come from the germline V gene. Trimming at V came to 6 bases and at J to 1 base, leaving 8 bases not matched to a gene. The CDR3 has 15 amino acids.

The TCR was taken from an adult with an advanced solid tumor such as melanoma, head and neck, liver or kidney cancer. Source: CD4+ or CD8+ T cells sorted from blood, taken in a trial of the OX40 agonist ivuxolimab. The V and J genes are TRBV6-1 and TRBJ2-5; 7 bases are shared with TRBD1. The CDR3 reads CASSRRYRGQETQYF. In DNA form, the CDR3 reads TGTGCCAGCAGCAGAAGATACAGGGGCCAAGAGACCCAGTACTTC.